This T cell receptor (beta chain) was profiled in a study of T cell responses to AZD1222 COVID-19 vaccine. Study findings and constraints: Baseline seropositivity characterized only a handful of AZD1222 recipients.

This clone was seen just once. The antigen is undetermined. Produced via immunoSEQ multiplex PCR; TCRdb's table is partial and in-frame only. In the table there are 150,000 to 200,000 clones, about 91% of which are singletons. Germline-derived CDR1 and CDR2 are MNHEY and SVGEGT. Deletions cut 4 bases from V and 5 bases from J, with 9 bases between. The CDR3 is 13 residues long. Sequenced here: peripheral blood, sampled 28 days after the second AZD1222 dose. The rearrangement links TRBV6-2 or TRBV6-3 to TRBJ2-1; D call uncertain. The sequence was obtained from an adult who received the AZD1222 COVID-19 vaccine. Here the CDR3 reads CASSSAENNEQFF. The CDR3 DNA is TGTGCCAGCAGTTCGGCGGAGAACAATGAGCAGTTCTTC.